The 32 T cell receptor beta chains reported below all come from one sample, sequenced in a study of T cell responses to AZD1222 COVID-19 vaccine. Clones were read by immunoSEQ multiplex PCR, and TCRdb kept only the in-frame ones, dropping some. Of 130,000 or so clones in the sample, over 90% were seen once. Sequenced material: peripheral blood, taken on day 0 of AZD1222 vaccination. All receptors come from an adult in good health.

The chain joins TRBV12-3 or TRBV12-4 to TRBJ1-4; D not resolved. This CDR3 region has 13 residues. V was shortened by 10 bases and J by 5 bases, with 14 bases between the two germline ends. CDR3 loop: CAISSPDNEKLFF. The DNA for the CDR3 is TGTGCCATCTCCAGTCCGGACAATGAAAAACTGTTTTTT.

The V and J genes are TRBV19 and TRBJ1-2, with a weak D call TRBD1 (6 bases). The germline CDR1 and CDR2 sequences are LNHDA and SQIVND (reference sequence). The CDR3 covers 15 residues. Trimming removed 6 bases at V and 1 base at J, with 15 bases between. The CDR3 coding sequence is TGTGCCAGTAGGTCACTAGGACAGAGTAACTATGGCTACACCTTC. It specifies CASRSLGQSNYGYTF.

J is TRBJ1-1 and V is TRBV16; D not resolved. V was cut by 5 bases and J by 1 base, with 11 bases left in between. Germline CDR1 KGHSY, CDR2 FQNENV. There are 14 residues in the CDR3. CDR3 in amino acids: CASSYLGPNTEAFF. The CDR3 DNA reads TGTGCCAGCAGCTATTTAGGACCGAACACTGAAGCTTTCTTT.

The V call is TRBV4-2, the J call TRBJ1-5; the match to TRBD1 covers 7 bases. Germline-derived CDR1 and CDR2 are LGHNA and YNFKEQ. The CDR3 sequence is 16 residues long. The V segment lost 3 bases and the J segment 3 bases; nucleotides outside the gene matches: 8. The DNA of the CDR3 is TGTGCCAGCAGCCAGGCCGGACAGGCCAACAATCAGCCCCAGCATTTT. Translation gives CASSQAGQANNQPQHF.

This rearrangement joins TRBV28 to TRBJ1-2; D is possibly TRBD1 (6 bases). V was shortened by 5 bases and J by 6 bases, with 13 bases between the two germline ends. The germline gives CDR1 MDHEN, CDR2 SYDVKM. There are 13 residues in the CDR3. The CDR3 region is CASSTGHEDGYTF. In nucleotides, the CDR3 is TGTGCCAGCAGTACAGGGCATGAAGATGGCTACACCTTC.

The J gene is TRBJ2-2, the V gene TRBV5-1, with D possibly TRBD2 on 5 matching bases. V was clipped by 3 bases and J by 4 bases, with 10 bases between them. The CDR3 has 14 amino acids. The germline gives CDR1 SGHRS, CDR2 YFSETQ. CDR3 loop: CASSSDSFTGELFF. The CDR3 DNA sequence: TGCGCCAGCAGCTCGGACTCGTTCACCGGGGAGCTGTTTTTT.

The V call is TRBV10-3, the J call TRBJ1-1; D is unresolved. V dropped 3 bases and J dropped 4 bases, with 3 bases sitting between them. Per germline, CDR1 ENHRY and CDR2 SYGVKD. This CDR3 has 11 residues. CDR3 region: CAISDATEAFF. The CDR3 DNA sequence: TGTGCCATCAGTGACGCCACTGAAGCTTTCTTT.

This chain joins TRBV15 and TRBJ2-3; no clear D gene. V was pared by 1 base and J by 0 bases, with 11 bases between. The CDR3 has 16 residues. CDR1 LNHNV and CDR2 YYDKDF come from the germline V gene (reference sequence). CDR3 coding DNA: TGTGCCACCAGCAGAGCCCTGGGAAGTAGCACAGATACGCAGTATTTT. Protein sequence: CATSRALGSSTDTQYF.

This chain connects TRBV4-1 to TRBJ2-2, with 13 bases matching TRBD2. Germline-derived CDR1 and CDR2 are MGHRA and YSYEKL. J gave up 6 bases and V 4 bases, and 5 bases lay outside the gene matches. The CDR3 is made up of 16 amino acids. CDR3 nucleotides: TGCGCCAGCAGCCCACTAGCGGGGGGGCTTGCCGGGGAGCTGTTTTTT. Its protein is CASSPLAGGLAGELFF.

In its sample, this clone was seen a few times. The chain joins TRBV5-5 to TRBJ2-7; 9 bases are shared with TRBD1. Germline V gene sequence: CDR1 SGHKS, CDR2 YYEKEE (reference sequence). The CDR3 length is 13 residues. V dropped 3 bases and J dropped 5; count of bases not matched to a gene: 3. The CDR3 is CASSSDRGHEQYF. CDR3 DNA: TGTGCCAGCAGCTCGGACAGGGGCCACGAGCAGTACTTC.

The chain joins TRBV7-2 to TRBJ1-3; the D is unclear. V lost 1 base and J 4 bases, leaving 11 bases between the germline ends. The germline gives CDR1 SGHTA, CDR2 FQGNSA. This CDR3 region has 15 residues. The CDR3 sequence is CASSLDGRSGNTIYF. CDR3 nucleotide sequence: TGTGCCAGCAGCTTAGATGGGCGCAGCGGAAACACCATATATTTT.

The chain uses TRBV6-1 and TRBJ2-5, with D maybe TRBD2 (5 bases). V shed 2 bases and J shed 5 bases, with 9 bases lying between them. This CDR3 contains 13 residues. Germline-derived CDR1 and CDR2 are MNHNS and SASEGT. CDR3 amino acids: CASSEPGLETQYF. The DNA for the CDR3 is TGTGCCAGCAGTGAACCAGGACTGGAGACCCAGTACTTC.

In the case of this clone: The junction and the germline gene differ at one end; a read error may be behind it. The V and J genes are TRBV18 and TRBJ2-3, with D unclear. The CDR3 consists of 16 residues. Germline lookup yields CDR1 KGHSH and CDR2 LQKENI. CDR3 sequence (DNA): TGTGCCAGCTCGCCACTTACTTCCCCTAGCACAGATACGCAGTATTTT. Protein product: CASSPLTSPSTDTQYF.

The rearrangement links TRBV9 to TRBJ1-2; no clear D gene. The CDR3 is 12 amino acids. Trimming stripped 2 bases from V and 7 bases from J, with 9 bases between. Germline CDR1 and CDR2: SGDLS and YYNGEE. The CDR3: CASSVPDGGYTF. CDR3 bases: TGTGCCAGCAGCGTGCCGGACGGTGGCTACACCTTC.

V usage is TRBV27 and J usage is TRBJ1-5; D unresolved. The germline V and J ends were trimmed by 0 bases and 0 bases, with 3 bases remaining between them. CDR1 is MNHEY and CDR2 is SMNVEV in the germline V gene (reference sequence). The CDR3 consists of 14 residues. CDR3 loop: CASSLSYSNQPQHF. CDR3 sequence (DNA): TGTGCCAGCAGTTTATCTTATAGCAATCAGCCCCAGCATTTT.

The chain employs TRBV9 and TRBJ1-5; TRBD1 agrees at 7 bases. Germline V CDR1 and CDR2: SGDLS, YYNGEE. The CDR3 is 14 residues long. V gave up 3 bases and J gave up 5 bases; unmatched junction bases: 5. CDR3 region: CASSEGAGYQPQHF. CDR3 bases: TGTGCCAGCAGCGAGGGGGCAGGGTATCAGCCCCAGCATTTT. Filled out from reference TRBV9 and TRBJ1-5, the complete variable domain reads DSGVTQTPKHLITATGQRVTLRCSPRSGDLSVYWYQQSLDQGLQFLIQYYNGEERAKGNILERFSAQQFPDLHSELNLSSLELGDSALYFCASSEGAGYQPQHFGDGTRLSIL.

The chain couples TRBV27 to TRBJ2-7; the D gene is possibly TRBD1 (5 bases). V was trimmed by 4 bases and J by 9 bases, leaving 16 bases between them. The CDR3 covers 13 residues. Germline loops: CDR1 MNHEY, CDR2 SMNVEV (reference sequence). The CDR3 region has the DNA TGTGCCAGCAGTTCCGGGCCCACAGGCGGGCAGTACTTC. Translated, it gives CASSSGPTGGQYF.

This chain uses TRBV4-1 with TRBJ2-7; 13 bases map to TRBD2. Germline values: CDR1 MGHRA, CDR2 YSYEKL. J lost 0 bases, V lost 0 bases, and 8 bases had no gene match. This CDR3 region has 19 residues. The CDR3 protein is CASSQDLGLAGAYSYEQYF. CDR3 bases: TGCGCCAGCAGCCAAGATCTCGGACTAGCGGGGGCCTACTCCTACGAGCAGTACTTC.

This clone was detected once. V is TRBV15 and J is TRBJ1-1, with D possibly matching TRBD1 (6 bases). Germline-derived CDR1 and CDR2 are LNHNV and YYDKDF (reference sequence). V lost 4 bases, J lost 0 bases, and 12 bases lay in between. This CDR3 is built from 15 residues. The CDR3 nucleotides read TGTGCCACCAGCACTCCAAGGGACATGAACACTGAAGCTTTCTTT. As protein: CATSTPRDMNTEAFF.

The chain has TRBV6-5 and TRBJ1-2, with 8 nucleotides matching TRBD1. The germline V gene has CDR1 MNHEY and CDR2 SVGAGI. V shed 7 bases, J shed 4 bases, and the junction held 8 bases outside the gene matches. This CDR3 region has 14 residues. Here the CDR3 reads CASTRGQEPYGYTF. The CDR3 DNA follows: TGTGCCAGCACAAGGGGACAGGAACCCTATGGCTACACCTTC.

The V gene is TRBV5-1, the J gene TRBJ1-2, with 9 bases matching TRBD1. Germline V CDR1 and CDR2: SGHRS, YFSETQ. V lost 4 bases, J lost 4 bases, and 20 bases stayed unmatched. CDR3 size: 19 residues. CDR3 DNA sequence: TGCGCCAGCAGCGCCAGTTCTCCGGGACAGGGAAGTTGGAGCTATGGCTACACCTTC. Protein product: CASSASSPGQGSWSYGYTF.

The chain carries TRBV3-1 (or the pseudogene TRBV3-2) and TRBJ2-7, with TRBD2 as a possible D gene (6 bases). The V end was cut by 1 base, the J end by 7 bases, with 14 bases between. The CDR3 has 14 amino acids. Germline assignment: CDR1 LGHDT and CDR2 YNNKEL (reference sequence). CDR3 amino acids: CASSQVAGYGEQYF. CDR3 DNA sequence: TGTGCCAGCAGCCAAGTCGCGGGGTATGGGGAGCAGTACTTC.

The chain has TRBV6-5 and TRBJ1-3, with D unresolved. CDR1 is MNHEY and CDR2 is SVGAGI in the germline V gene. The CDR3 runs to 15 residues. Deletions cut 0 bases from V and 8 bases from J, with 14 bases between. CDR3 region: CASSYSTGQLYTIYF. The CDR3 region has the DNA TGTGCCAGCAGTTACTCGACGGGCCAGTTATACACCATATATTTT.

V gene TRBV19 combines with J gene TRBJ2-3; TRBD2 is a possible D gene (5 bases). The germline gives CDR1 LNHDA, CDR2 SQIVND (reference sequence). The CDR3 covers 17 residues. Trimming shortened V by 7 bases and J by 0 bases, and 20 bases separated the two germline ends. The CDR3 protein is CASKDRGTRLSTDTQYF. For the CDR3, the DNA is TGTGCCAGTAAGGACCGGGGAACTCGACTTAGCACAGATACGCAGTATTTT.

CDR3 bases: TGTGCCAGTAGTATACTGGTCGGCAACACTGAAGCTTTCTTT. Translating it yields CASSILVGNTEAFF. The chain uses TRBV19 and TRBJ1-1; D uncertain. Germline V gene lookup returns CDR1 LNHDA and CDR2 SQIVND (reference sequence). V was pared by 2 bases and J by 2 bases, with 9 bases between. This CDR3 is 14 amino acids long.

The chain combines TRBV27 with TRBJ2-7, with D tentatively TRBD1 or TRBD2 (6 bases each). The V end was cut by 4 bases, the J end by 2 bases, with 12 bases between. Germline values: CDR1 MNHEY, CDR2 SMNVEV (reference sequence). The CDR3 is made up of 14 amino acids. CDR3 DNA sequence: TGTGCCAGCAGTTACCCGGGGGCCACCTACGAGCAGTACTTC. Translating gives CASSYPGATYEQYF.

This clone was seen only a few times. The rearrangement links TRBV5-1 to TRBJ1-2; 7 bases fit TRBD1. Per germline, CDR1 SGHRS and CDR2 YFSETQ. CDR3 length: 13 amino acids. The V and J ends lost 4 bases and 2 bases, in that order; junction bases with no gene match: 2. The CDR3 DNA is TGCGCCAGCAGCGGACAGGTCAACTATGGCTACACCTTC. It specifies CASSGQVNYGYTF.

This chain links TRBV11-2 with TRBJ2-7; TRBD2 aligns across 9 bases. Germline CDR1 SGHAT, CDR2 FQNNGV. With V trimmed by 2 bases and J by 2 bases, 4 bases remained unmatched. This CDR3 has 15 residues. CDR3 in amino acids: CASSLTRGGAYEQYF. The CDR3 DNA is TGTGCCAGCAGCTTAACCCGCGGGGGGGCCTACGAGCAGTACTTC. Based on the CDR3 plus reference TRBV11-2 and TRBJ2-7, the full variable domain is EAGVAQSPRYKIIEKRQSVAFWCNPISGHATLYWYQQILGQGPKLLIQFQNNGVVDDSQLPKDRFSAERLKGVDSTLKIQPAKLEDSAVYLCASSLTRGGAYEQYFGPGTRLTVT.

The rearrangement joins TRBV3-1 (or the pseudogene TRBV3-2) to TRBJ1-1; possibly TRBD1 for D (5 bases). Germline CDR1 LGHDT, CDR2 YNNKEL (reference sequence). This CDR3 comprises 14 residues. V was trimmed by 7 bases and J by 5 bases, leaving 17 bases between them. DNA of the CDR3: TGTGCCAGCACCCCGAGTGGGAAGGGGACTGAAGCTTTCTTT. Its translation: CASTPSGKGTEAFF.

Only one count was recorded for this clone. The chain links TRBV18 to TRBJ1-5; 9 nucleotides line up with TRBD1. V lost 3 bases, J lost 9 bases, and 9 bases stayed unmatched. The CDR3 is 15 residues long. Per germline, CDR1 KGHSH and CDR2 LQKENI. The CDR3 is CASSPSGTGHRPQHF. CDR3 in DNA: TGTGCCAGCTCACCCTCCGGGACAGGGCATCGGCCCCAGCATTTT.

The chain's CDR3 is CASKPTRVFPEAFF. The CDR3, as DNA: TGTGCCAGCAAACCAACCAGGGTTTTTCCTGAAGCTTTCTTT. J is TRBJ1-1 and V is TRBV7-8, with D perhaps TRBD1 (5 bases). Germline CDR1 and CDR2: SGHVS and FQNEAQ. The V end lost 7 bases, the J end lost 6 bases, and 18 bases lay between the germline ends. The CDR3 is made up of 14 amino acids.

J is TRBJ1-5 and V is TRBV15; TRBD1 matches 10 bases. The CDR3 totals 17 residues. Germline V CDR1 and CDR2: LNHNV, YYDKDF (reference sequence). V shed 0 bases and J 7 bases; nucleotides not matched to a gene: 9. For the CDR3, the DNA is TGTGCCACCAGCAGAGATCTTGGGACAGGGGCGGGGCAGCCCCAGCATTTT. This gives the protein CATSRDLGTGAGQPQHF.